This T cell receptor beta chain was documented in a study of T cells in Graves' hyperthyroidism and ophthalmopathy. Overall study findings and caveats: Most thyroid clonotypes that were expanded above 0.001 also turned up in blood. Progression to ophthalmopathy was predicted a median of roughly 6.8 months early.

Amplification targeted TCR beta CDR3 regions from RNA transcripts. The TCR CDR3 first-round RT-PCR relied on the HTBI primer set. TCRdb itself ran the multiplex PCR reads through MiXCR, one entry per CDR3 protein. The repertoire holds approximately 300,000 distinct CDR3 sequences, with approximately 15% as singletons. With respect to this clonotype: The antigen remains unidentified.

Exclusion followed for patients with uncontrolled infection, other autoimmune disease, pregnancy or lactation. Each 10 ml fresh peripheral blood draw supplied the PBMCs. Germline loops: CDR1 KGHSH, CDR2 LQKENI. There are 16 residues in the CDR3. Between the trimmed V and J ends, which lost 4 bases and 2 bases, there was a span of 17 bases. The receptor's source is a woman aged 55-70 years with Graves' ophthalmopathy. The specimen was blood. The V call is TRBV18, the J call TRBJ2-5; the D gene could be TRBD1 or TRBD2 (6 bases each). CDR3 DNA sequence: TGTGCCAGCTCACACCTAAACGGGGGCCTACAAGAGACCCAGTACTTC. It yields the protein CASSHLNGGLQETQYF.